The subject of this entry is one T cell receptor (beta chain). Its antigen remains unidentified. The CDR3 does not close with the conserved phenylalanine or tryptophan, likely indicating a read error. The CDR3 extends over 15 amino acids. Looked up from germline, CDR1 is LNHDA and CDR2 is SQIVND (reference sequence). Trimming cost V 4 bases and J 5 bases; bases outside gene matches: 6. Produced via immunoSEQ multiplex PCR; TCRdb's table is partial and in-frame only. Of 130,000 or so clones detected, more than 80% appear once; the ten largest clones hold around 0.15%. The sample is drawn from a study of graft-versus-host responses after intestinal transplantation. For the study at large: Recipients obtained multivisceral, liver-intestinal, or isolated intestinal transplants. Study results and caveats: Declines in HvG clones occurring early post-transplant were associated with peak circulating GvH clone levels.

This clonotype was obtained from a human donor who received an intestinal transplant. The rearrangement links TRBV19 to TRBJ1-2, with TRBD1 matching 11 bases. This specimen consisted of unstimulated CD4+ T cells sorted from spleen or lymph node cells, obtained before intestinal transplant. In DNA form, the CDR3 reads TGTGCCAGTAGTACAAAGGGACAGGGGGTTTATGGCTACACCCTC. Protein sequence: CASSTKGQGVYGYTL.